The 12 T cell receptor beta chains in this list originate from one sample, sequenced in a study of Tregs in tolerant kidney transplant recipients. This table comes from immunoSEQ multiplex PCR, and its TCRdb copy is limited to in-frame clones, with some not included. Found here are 98,000 or so clones, around 90% of them singletons; the top ten hold about 0.35%. Material: CD4+ T cells from blood, obtained before the transplant. These receptors were collected from a human donor who received a combined kidney and bone marrow transplant.

This chain uses TRBV7-2 with TRBJ2-5; 11 bases map to TRBD1. This CDR3 is 16 amino acids long. V lost 4 bases and J lost 5; bases outside the gene matches: 9. Germline assignment: CDR1 SGHTA and CDR2 FQGNSA. CDR3: CASSYLGGQGGETQYF. CDR3 in DNA: TGTGCCAGCAGCTATCTAGGGGGACAGGGGGGCGAGACCCAGTACTTC.

The rearrangement links TRBV2 to TRBJ2-5, with 12 nucleotides matching TRBD2. V lost 1 base, J lost 2 bases, and 8 bases stayed unmatched. CDR1 and CDR2 from the germline V gene are SNHLY and FYNNEI. The CDR3 contains 18 residues. DNA for the CDR3: TGTGCCAGCAGTGAAGATTCGAGACTAGCGGGGGATCAAGAGACCCAGTACTTC. Residues: CASSEDSRLAGDQETQYF.

V is TRBV27 and J is TRBJ2-6; D is undetermined. CDR1 is MNHEY, CDR2 SMNVEV, per germline (reference sequence). V gave up 4 bases and J gave up 1 base, with 5 bases separating them. The CDR3 sequence is 14 residues long. The CDR3 loop is CASSSGSGANVLTF. For the CDR3, the DNA is TGTGCCAGCAGTTCAGGTTCTGGGGCCAACGTCCTGACTTTC.

CDR3 amino acids: CASSQRSTEQYF. The CDR3 DNA reads TGTGCCAGCAGCCAGAGGTCTACCGAGCAGTACTTC. This chain connects TRBV7-9 to TRBJ2-7; D gene ambiguous. V was shortened by 5 bases and J by 6 bases, with 11 bases between the two germline ends. The length of the CDR3 is 12 residues. Germline V CDR1 and CDR2: SEHNR, FQNEAQ (reference sequence).

The rearrangement links TRBV5-4 to TRBJ2-2; TRBD1 might be the D (6 bases). Germline CDR1 SGHNT, CDR2 YYREEE (reference sequence). Trimming removed 3 bases at V and 0 bases at J, with 15 bases between. This CDR3 has 17 residues. The CDR3 spells CASSSSWTAANTGELFF. The CDR3 DNA reads as TGTGCCAGCAGCTCCTCCTGGACAGCCGCGAACACCGGGGAGCTGTTTTTT.

The V and J genes are TRBV7-9 and TRBJ2-2, with TRBD2 matching over 11 bases. The CDR3 extends over 19 amino acids. Germline V gene sequence: CDR1 SEHNR, CDR2 FQNEAQ (reference sequence). With V trimmed by 5 bases and J by 2 bases, 13 bases remained unmatched. The CDR3: CASSRDSLLAGVNTGELFF. CDR3 bases: TGTGCCAGCAGCCGCGACAGCCTACTAGCGGGAGTAAACACCGGGGAGCTGTTTTTT. Filled out from reference TRBV7-9 and TRBJ2-2, the complete variable domain reads DTGVSQNPRHKITKRGQNVTFRCDPISEHNRLYWYRQTLGQGPEFLTYFQNEAQLEKSRLLSDRFSAERPKGSFSTLEIQRTEQGDSAMYLCASSRDSLLAGVNTGELFFGEGSRLTVL.

The J gene is TRBJ2-7, the V gene TRBV28; perhaps TRBD1 as D (6 bases). Trimming left V 4 bases short and J 1 base short, with 14 bases between. Looked up from germline, CDR1 is MDHEN and CDR2 is SYDVKM. This CDR3 is built from 15 residues. For the CDR3, the DNA is TGTGCCAGCAGTTCCGCCGGCGGACAGTCCTACGAGCAGTACTTC. Amino acid sequence: CASSSAGGQSYEQYF. Full variable domain (rest looked up from reference TRBV28 and TRBJ2-7): DVKVTQSSRYLVKRTGEKVFLECVQDMDHENMFWYRQDPGLGLRLIYFSYDVKMKEKGDIPEGYSVSREKKERFSLILESASTNQTSMYLCASSSAGGQSYEQYFGPGTRLTVT.

The chain uses TRBV10-3 and TRBJ1-1; no reliable D call. The CDR3 totals 13 residues. Trimming pared 2 bases from V and 4 bases from J, leaving 8 bases between. CDR1 and CDR2 (germline): ENHRY, SYGVKD. CDR3: CAISEVAGTEAFF. The CDR3, as DNA: TGTGCCATCAGTGAGGTGGCGGGCACTGAAGCTTTCTTT.

The chain joins TRBV6-6 to TRBJ1-1; D is possibly TRBD1 (6 bases). Germline values: CDR1 MNHNY, CDR2 SVGAGI (reference sequence). V was pared by 0 bases and J by 6 bases, with 14 bases between. The CDR3 sequence is 15 residues long. The DNA of the CDR3 is TGTGCCAGCAGTTACTCGATGGGCAGGGGTCCTGAAGCTTTCTTT. Residues: CASSYSMGRGPEAFF.

The V call is TRBV30, the J call TRBJ2-2; 7 bases agree with TRBD1. After removal of 6 bases from V and 9 bases from J, the junction contained 10 bases not matched to a gene. CDR3 length: 13 amino acids. Germline CDR1 and CDR2: GTSNPN and SVGIG (reference sequence). The CDR3 loop is CACTDRAPRELFF. In nucleotides, the CDR3 is TGTGCCTGTACTGACAGGGCGCCCCGGGAGCTGTTTTTT.

CDR3 nucleotides: TGTGCCAGCAGCTTACAGGGTAGGGTATTGGCTGAAGCTTTCTTT. Translation gives CASSLQGRVLAEAFF. The chain employs TRBV7-2 and TRBJ1-1; D perhaps matches TRBD1 (5 bases). CDR1 is SGHTA, CDR2 FQGNSA, per germline. The CDR3 totals 15 residues. Trimming left V 2 bases short and J 6 bases short, with 16 bases between. The variable domain in full, completed from reference TRBV7-2 and TRBJ1-1, reads GAGVSQSPSNKVTEKGKDVELRCDPISGHTALYWYRQSLGQGLEFLIYFQGNSAPDKSGLPSDRFSAERTGGSVSTLTIQRTQQEDSAVYLCASSLQGRVLAEAFFGQGTRLTVV.

The chain recombines TRBV21-1 with TRBJ2-1; TRBD1, the table's D call, was not compared with the DNA. TRBV21-1 is designated a pseudogene. The CDR3 has 14 residues. The CDR3 loop is CASDPGLEYNEQFF. In nucleotides, the CDR3 is TGTGCCAGCGATCCAGGGCTGGAATACAATGAGCAGTTCTTC.